Listed below are T cell receptor beta chains from one sample, sequenced in a study of cytomegalovirus exposure and HLA in healthy donors. The repertoire was sequenced with immunoSEQ multiplex PCR; TCRdb's copy has only in-frame clones and lacks some. Of 100,000 or so clones listed, around 67% are singletons. The specimen was PBMCs. The receptors were gathered from a man aged 45-65 years in good health and CMV-seronegative. Each CDR3 is given with its conserved first and last residue. D genes are given only for firm matches. A row's size may be missing; if present it is once, few, many or a size class.

. | TRBJ2-1 | TRBV6-5 | . | CASTGGNEQFF | TGTGCCAGCACGGGTGGGAATGAGCAGTTCTTC
TRBD1 | TRBJ2-1 | TRBV7-9 | . | CASSLGDFRGLGNNEQFF | TGTGCCAGCAGCTTGGGAGATTTCAGGGGGCTCGGCAACAATGAGCAGTTCTTC
. | TRBJ2-7 | TRBV4-1 | . | CASSQVQGSSRSYEQYF | TGCGCCAGCAGCCAAGTTCAGGGGTCGAGTCGTTCCTACGAGCAGTACTTC
TRBD1 | TRBJ2-7 | TRBV28 | . | CASSTPGRGYEQYF | TGTGCCAGCAGTACCCCGGGCAGGGGGTACGAGCAGTACTTC
TRBD1 | TRBJ2-7 | TRBV9 | . | CASSPRTGEGSYEQYF | TGTGCCAGCAGCCCCCGGACAGGGGAAGGGTCCTACGAGCAGTACTTC
. | TRBJ2-2 | TRBV30 | . | CAWSVLTGELFF | TGTGCCTGGAGTGTCCTAACCGGGGAGCTGTTTTTT
TRBD1 | TRBJ1-2 | TRBV28 | once | CASSMGQNYGYTF | TGTGCCAGCAGTATGGGACAGAACTATGGCTACACCTTC
TRBD1 | TRBJ2-5 | TRBV4-3 | few | CASSQGRGQQETQYF | TGCGCCAGCAGCCAAGGAAGGGGACAGCAAGAGACCCAGTACTTC
. | TRBJ2-7 | TRBV4-2 | . | CASSQAKSGPEQYF | TGTGCCAGCAGCCAAGCCAAATCAGGGCCCGAGCAGTACTTC
TRBD2 | TRBJ2-7 | TRBV9 | . | CASSPQEAGLFYEQYF | TGTGCCAGCAGCCCTCAGGAAGCGGGACTTTTCTACGAGCAGTACTTC
. | TRBJ2-2 | TRBV5-1 | few | CASSLGGGNTGELFF | TGCGCCAGCAGCTTGGGTGGAGGGAACACCGGGGAGCTGTTTTTT
. | TRBJ2-2 | TRBV2 | few | CASSEALRGGGTGELFF | TGTGCCAGCAGTGAAGCGCTTCGCGGGGGCGGCACCGGGGAGCTGTTTTTT
. | TRBJ2-5 | TRBV5-6 | . | CASSRGWYETQYF | TGTGCCAGCAGCCGAGGGTGGTACGAGACCCAGTACTTC
. | TRBJ1-1 | TRBV13 | . | CASSSGRGGTSEAFF | TGTGCCAGCAGCTCGGGGAGGGGAGGCACATCTGAAGCTTTCTTT
. | TRBJ2-7 | TRBV6-5 | . | CASSYAAGAYEQYF | TGTGCCAGCAGTTACGCGGCAGGGGCCTACGAGCAGTACTTC
TRBD1 | TRBJ2-3 | TRBV10-3 | . | CAISDSGQGLTDTQYF | TGTGCCATCAGTGATTCGGGACAGGGACTCACAGATACGCAGTATTTT
. | TRBJ1-1 | TRBV28 | . | CASSRQALNTEAFF | TGTGCCAGCAGCCGACAGGCATTGAACACTGAAGCTTTCTTT
. | TRBJ2-1 | TRBV4-3 | . | CASSQDFRSSYNEQFF | TGCGCCAGCAGCCAAGATTTTAGGAGCTCCTACAATGAGCAGTTCTTC
. | TRBJ2-3 | TRBV11-2 | . | CASSHRGPGRTDTQYF | TGTGCCAGCAGCCACAGGGGTCCGGGGAGGACAGATACGCAGTATTTT
TRBD1 | TRBJ2-6 | TRBV28 | . | CASSLAGTGDSGANVLTF | TGTGCCAGCAGTTTAGCCGGGACAGGGGACTCTGGGGCCAACGTCCTGACTTTC
TRBD1 | TRBJ1-5 | TRBV19 | . | CASTLLGQGAGQPQHF | TGTGCCAGTACGCTCCTAGGACAGGGGGCAGGTCAGCCCCAGCATTTT
TRBD1 | TRBJ2-3 | TRBV10-1 | . | CASQVQGADTQYF | TGCGCCAGCCAGGTACAGGGGGCAGATACGCAGTATTTT
TRBD1 | TRBJ2-2 | TRBV4-1 | . | CASSLQSDRANTGELFF | TGCGCCAGCAGCCTTCAATCGGACAGGGCGAACACCGGGGAGCTGTTTTTT
TRBD1 | TRBJ2-1 | TRBV5-4 | . | CASSRPMTGENNEQFF | TGTGCCAGCAGCCGACCCATGACAGGGGAAAACAATGAGCAGTTCTTC
. | TRBJ1-3 | TRBV30 | . | CAWTNGQHSGNTIYF | TGTGCCTGGACAAATGGACAACACTCTGGAAACACCATATATTTT
. | TRBJ2-1 | TRBV4-1 | few | CASSQLQTWSSYNEQFF | TGCGCCAGCAGTCAACTCCAGACCTGGAGCTCCTACAATGAGCAGTTCTTC
TRBD2 | TRBJ2-1 | TRBV18 | . | CASSPSGSDNGQFF | TGTGCCAGCTCACCAAGCGGGAGTGACAATGGGCAGTTCTTC
. | TRBJ2-7 | TRBV27 | . | CASSFSSGSYEQYF | TGTGCCAGCAGTTTTAGTTCAGGTTCCTACGAGCAGTACTTC
. | TRBJ2-7 | TRBV27 | . | CASSSGGVSPYEQYF | TGTGCCAGCAGTTCCGGCGGGGTCTCACCCTACGAGCAGTACTTC
TRBD2 | TRBJ2-2 | TRBV18 | . | CASSPRLADTGELFF | TGTGCCAGCTCACCACGACTAGCGGACACCGGGGAGCTGTTTTTT
TRBD1 | TRBJ2-4 | TRBV4-1 | few | CASSQLPGQGAKNIQYF | TGCGCCAGCAGCCAACTCCCGGGACAGGGAGCCAAAAACATTCAGTACTTC
TRBD1 | TRBJ1-2 | TRBV9 | once | CASSVVTGQTKTTGYTF | TGTGCCAGCAGCGTAGTTACGGGACAGACAAAGACAACCGGCTACACCTTC
TRBD1 | TRBJ1-1 | TRBV27 | . | CASYSGRGMNTEAFF | TGTGCCAGCTATTCGGGCAGGGGGATGAACACTGAAGCTTTCTTT
TRBD2 | TRBJ2-5 | TRBV7-8 | . | CASSFSLAVQETQYF | TGTGCCAGCAGCTTCTCTCTAGCGGTCCAAGAGACCCAGTACTTC
TRBD2 | TRBJ2-2 | TRBV5-1 | . | CASSKSGESSNTGELFF | TGCGCCAGCAGCAAAAGCGGGGAATCCTCGAACACCGGGGAGCTGTTTTTT
. | TRBJ2-7 | TRBV11-3 | . | CASSPTGSHEQYF | TGTGCCAGCAGCCCAACGGGGTCTCACGAGCAGTACTTC
. | TRBJ2-5 | TRBV20-1 | . | CSAKRGETQYF | TGCAGTGCTAAACGGGGGGAGACCCAGTACTTC
TRBD1 | TRBJ1-5 | TRBV19 | . | CASSPGTGGLGDQPQHF | TGTGCCAGTAGCCCCGGGACAGGGGGATTGGGGGATCAGCCCCAGCATTTT
TRBD1 | TRBJ1-4 | TRBV6-5 | . | CASSLRDRPEKLFF | TGTGCCAGCAGTCTCCGGGACAGACCCGAAAAACTGTTTTTT
. | TRBJ1-2 | TRBV5-4 | . | CASSFVREQGYTF | TGTGCCAGCAGCTTTGTCAGGGAACAAGGCTACACCTTC
TRBD2 | TRBJ2-3 | TRBV10-1 | . | CASSESRSGGAPDTQYF | TGCGCCAGCAGTGAGTCGAGGAGCGGGGGGGCCCCAGATACGCAGTATTTT
TRBD1 | TRBJ2-7 | TRBV6-1 | . | CASRIGTGGINEQYF | TGTGCCAGCAGGATAGGGACAGGGGGCATCAACGAGCAGTACTTC
. | TRBJ2-7 | TRBV5-6 | . | CASSWQAYEQYF | TGTGCCAGCAGCTGGCAGGCCTACGAGCAGTACTTC
. | TRBJ2-7 | TRBV6-5 | once | CASSLFRESYEQYF | TGTGCCAGCAGTTTGTTCCGGGAATCCTACGAGCAGTACTTC
TRBD2 | TRBJ2-1 | TRBV7-3 | . | CASGGASGAYNEQFF | TGTGCCAGCGGAGGGGCTAGCGGGGCCTACAATGAGCAGTTCTTC
TRBD2 | TRBJ2-1 | TRBV2 | . | CASSTWTSGNNEQFF | TGTGCCAGCAGTACTTGGACTAGCGGAAACAATGAGCAGTTCTTC
TRBD2 | TRBJ2-7 | TRBV6-5 | . | CASSYSGLAGNYEQYF | TGTGCCAGCAGTTACTCTGGCCTAGCGGGGAACTACGAGCAGTACTTC
TRBD1 | TRBJ1-1 | TRBV27 | few | CASSLGQVDMNTEAFF | TGTGCCAGCAGTCTCGGACAGGTAGATATGAACACTGAAGCTTTCTTT